These T cell receptor beta chains were read from a single sample in a study. TCRdb reanalysed the RT-PCR reads using MiXCR and keeps one entry per CDR3 protein. The sample records hundreds of thousands of distinct CDR3 sequences, more than 13% being singletons. Source material: memory CD4+ T cells from blood. The source is a female donor in good health, serving as a healthy control. Both conserved end residues are trimmed from each CDR3. D genes are given only for firm matches. A clone size is listed for some rows: how often the clone was seen (once, few, many), or a class if it is expanded.

>TRBV19|NA|TRBD2|13|TRBJ2-1
ASNPMGGRINEQF
>TRBV29-1|NA|TRBD1|10|TRBJ2-2
KGQGVTGELF
>TRBV20-1|few|NA|11|TRBJ1-2
SAIGGGGYGYT
>TRBV6-5|few|NA|13|TRBJ1-1
ASSYSGTSNTEAF
>TRBV7-9|NA|NA|11|TRBJ1-3
DSSTDRRNTIY
>TRBV2|NA|NA|10|TRBJ1-2
ASTQRRESYT
>TRBV6-2/TRBV6-3|NA|TRBD2|14|TRBJ2-5
ASSYDLAGEQETQY
>TRBV28|few|NA|10|TRBJ2-7
ASTSLGYEQY
>TRBV12-3/TRBV12-4|NA|TRBD1|13|TRBJ2-1
ASTSRTGLNNEQF
>TRBV5-1|NA|TRBD2|14|TRBJ2-1
ASKQLAVSSYNEQF
>TRBV12-3/TRBV12-4|few|NA|12|TRBJ1-4
ASSGRQVGEKLF
>TRBV20-1|NA|NA|12|TRBJ2-1
SARWGSSYNEQF
>TRBV20-1|NA|NA|12|TRBJ1-6
SARSARADSPLH
>TRBV6-6|few|TRBD1|13|TRBJ2-5
ASTPGGRGQETQY
>TRBV4-1|few|NA|12|TRBJ1-2
ASRPGQSNYGYT
>TRBV12-3/TRBV12-4|few|NA|12|TRBJ2-7
ASSSTTSSYEQY
>TRBV20-1|many|NA|12|TRBJ2-2
SASSRSNTGELF
>TRBV7-3|many|TRBD1|11|TRBJ2-7
ASSFNRGHEQY
>TRBV6-5|few|NA|12|TRBJ1-1
ASSYRGANTEAF